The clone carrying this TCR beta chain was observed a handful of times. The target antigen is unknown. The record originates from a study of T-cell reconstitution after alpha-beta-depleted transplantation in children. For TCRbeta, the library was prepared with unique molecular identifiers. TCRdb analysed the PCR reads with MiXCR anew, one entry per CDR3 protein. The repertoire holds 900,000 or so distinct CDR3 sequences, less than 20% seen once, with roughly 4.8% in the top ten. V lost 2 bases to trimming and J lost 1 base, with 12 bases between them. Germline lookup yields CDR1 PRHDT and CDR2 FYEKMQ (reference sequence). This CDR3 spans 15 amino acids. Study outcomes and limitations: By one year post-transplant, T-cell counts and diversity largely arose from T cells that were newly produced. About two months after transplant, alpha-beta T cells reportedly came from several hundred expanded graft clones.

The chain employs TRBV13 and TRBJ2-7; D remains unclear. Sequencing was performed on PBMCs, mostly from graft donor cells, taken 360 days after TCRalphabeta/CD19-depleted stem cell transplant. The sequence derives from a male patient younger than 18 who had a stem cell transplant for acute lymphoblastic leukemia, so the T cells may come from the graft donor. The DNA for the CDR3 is TGTGCCAGCAGCTTAAGAGGTCACTTGTCCTACGAGCAGTACTTC. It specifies CASSLRGHLSYEQYF.